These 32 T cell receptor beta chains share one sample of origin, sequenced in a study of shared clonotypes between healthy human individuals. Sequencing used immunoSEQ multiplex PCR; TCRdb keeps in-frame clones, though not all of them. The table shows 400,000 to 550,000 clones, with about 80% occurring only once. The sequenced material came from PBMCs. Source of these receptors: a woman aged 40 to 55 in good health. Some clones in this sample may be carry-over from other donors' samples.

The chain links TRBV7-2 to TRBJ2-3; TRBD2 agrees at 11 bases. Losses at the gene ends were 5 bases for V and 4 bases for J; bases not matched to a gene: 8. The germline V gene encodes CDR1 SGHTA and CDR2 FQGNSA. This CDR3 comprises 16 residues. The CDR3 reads CASSANVAGGADTQYF. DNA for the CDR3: TGTGCCAGCAGCGCCAACGTAGCGGGAGGGGCAGATACGCAGTATTTT.

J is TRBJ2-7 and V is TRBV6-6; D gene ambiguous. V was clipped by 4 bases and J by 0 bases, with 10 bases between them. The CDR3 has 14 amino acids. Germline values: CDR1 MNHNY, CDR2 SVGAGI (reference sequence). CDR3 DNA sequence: TGTGCCAGCAGTTTGACTGCCTTCTCCTACGAGCAGTACTTC. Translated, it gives CASSLTAFSYEQYF.

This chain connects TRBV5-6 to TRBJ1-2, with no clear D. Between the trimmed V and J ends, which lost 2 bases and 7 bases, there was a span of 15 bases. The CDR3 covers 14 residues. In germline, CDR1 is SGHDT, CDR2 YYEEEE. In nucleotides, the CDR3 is TGTGCCAGCAGCTTAGGACGTACCATGGTTGGCTACACCTTC. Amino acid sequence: CASSLGRTMVGYTF.

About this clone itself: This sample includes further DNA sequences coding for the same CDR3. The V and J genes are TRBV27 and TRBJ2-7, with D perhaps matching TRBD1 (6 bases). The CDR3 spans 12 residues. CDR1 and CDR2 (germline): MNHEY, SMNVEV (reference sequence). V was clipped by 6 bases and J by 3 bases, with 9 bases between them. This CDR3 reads CASSLGGYEQYF. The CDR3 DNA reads TGTGCCAGCAGCCTAGGGGGCTACGAGCAGTACTTC.

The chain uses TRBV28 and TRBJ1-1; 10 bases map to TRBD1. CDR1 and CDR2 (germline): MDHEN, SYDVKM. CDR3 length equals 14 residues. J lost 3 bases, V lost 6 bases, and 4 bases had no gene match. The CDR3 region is CASRSGQGDTEAFF. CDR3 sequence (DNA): TGTGCCAGCAGGAGCGGACAGGGGGACACTGAAGCTTTCTTT.

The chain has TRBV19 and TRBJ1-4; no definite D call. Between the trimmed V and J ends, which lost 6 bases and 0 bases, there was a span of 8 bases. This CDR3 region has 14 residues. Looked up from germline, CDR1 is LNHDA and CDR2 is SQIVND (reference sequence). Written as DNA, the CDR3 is TGTGCCAGTAGCATCAGTACAACTAATGAAAAACTGTTTTTT. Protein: CASSISTTNEKLFF.

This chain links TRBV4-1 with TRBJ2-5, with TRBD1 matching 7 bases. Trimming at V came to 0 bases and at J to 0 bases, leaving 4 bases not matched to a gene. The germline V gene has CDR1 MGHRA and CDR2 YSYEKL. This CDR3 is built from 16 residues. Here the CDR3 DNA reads TGCGCCAGCAGCCAAGATGGGACAGTAAACCAAGAGACCCAGTACTTC. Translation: CASSQDGTVNQETQYF.

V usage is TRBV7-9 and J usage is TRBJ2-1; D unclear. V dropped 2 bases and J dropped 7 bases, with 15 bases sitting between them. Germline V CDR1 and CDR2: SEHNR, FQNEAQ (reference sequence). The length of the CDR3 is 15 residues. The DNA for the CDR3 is TGTGCCAGCAGCTTAAGTCGAGCCATATGGAATGAGCAGTTCTTC. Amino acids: CASSLSRAIWNEQFF.

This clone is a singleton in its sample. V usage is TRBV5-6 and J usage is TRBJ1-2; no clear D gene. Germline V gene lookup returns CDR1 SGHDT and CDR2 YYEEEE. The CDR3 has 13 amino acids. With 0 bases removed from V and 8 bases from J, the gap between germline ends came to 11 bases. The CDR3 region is CASSLGPPPGYTF. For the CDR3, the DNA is TGTGCCAGCAGCTTGGGCCCCCCCCCGGGCTACACCTTC.

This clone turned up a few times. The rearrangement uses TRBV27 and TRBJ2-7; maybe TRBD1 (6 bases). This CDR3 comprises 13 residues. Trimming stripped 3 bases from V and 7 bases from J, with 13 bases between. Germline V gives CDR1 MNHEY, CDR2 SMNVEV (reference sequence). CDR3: CASSLGAETEQYF. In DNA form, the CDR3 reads TGTGCCAGCAGTTTGGGGGCAGAAACGGAGCAGTACTTC.

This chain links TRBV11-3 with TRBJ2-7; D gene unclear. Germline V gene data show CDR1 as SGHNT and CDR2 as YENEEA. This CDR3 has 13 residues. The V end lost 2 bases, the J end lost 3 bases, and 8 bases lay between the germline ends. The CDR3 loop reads CASSLYSHYEQYF. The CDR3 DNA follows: TGTGCCAGCAGCTTATACAGCCACTACGAGCAGTACTTC. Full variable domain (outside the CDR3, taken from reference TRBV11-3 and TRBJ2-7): EAGVVQSPRYKIIEKKQPVAFWCNPISGHNTLYWYLQNLGQGPELLIRYENEEAVDDSQLPKDRFSAERLKGVDSTLKIQPAELGDSAVYLCASSLYSHYEQYFGPGTRLTVT.

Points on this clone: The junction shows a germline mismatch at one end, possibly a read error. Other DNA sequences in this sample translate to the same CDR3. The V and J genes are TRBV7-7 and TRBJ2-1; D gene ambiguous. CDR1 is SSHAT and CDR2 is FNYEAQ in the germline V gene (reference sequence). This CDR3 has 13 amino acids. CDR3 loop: CASSLGLHNEQFF. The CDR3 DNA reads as TGTGCTAGCAGCTTAGGGCTGCACAATGAGCAGTTCTTC.

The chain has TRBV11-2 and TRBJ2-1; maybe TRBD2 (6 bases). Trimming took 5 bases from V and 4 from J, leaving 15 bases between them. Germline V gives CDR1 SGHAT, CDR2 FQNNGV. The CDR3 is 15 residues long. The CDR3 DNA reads TGTGCCAGCAGCCCTTACAGCGGGCCTTACAATGAGCAGTTCTTC. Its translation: CASSPYSGPYNEQFF.

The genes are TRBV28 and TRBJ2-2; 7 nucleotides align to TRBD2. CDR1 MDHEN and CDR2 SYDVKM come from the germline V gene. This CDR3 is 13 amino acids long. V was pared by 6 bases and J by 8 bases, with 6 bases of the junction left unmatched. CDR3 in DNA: TGTGCCAGCAGGTCTAGCGGTGTGGGGGAGCTGTTTTTT. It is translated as CASRSSGVGELFF. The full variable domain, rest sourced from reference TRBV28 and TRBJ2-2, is DVKVTQSSRYLVKRTGEKVFLECVQDMDHENMFWYRQDPGLGLRLIYFSYDVKMKEKGDIPEGYSVSREKKERFSLILESASTNQTSMYLCASRSSGVGELFFGEGSRLTVL.

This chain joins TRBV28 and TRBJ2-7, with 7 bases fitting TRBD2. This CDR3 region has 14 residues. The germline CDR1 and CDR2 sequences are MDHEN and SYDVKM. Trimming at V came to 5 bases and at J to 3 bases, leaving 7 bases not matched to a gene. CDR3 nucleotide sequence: TGTGCCAGCAGTCTCCCTAGCGGCCTCTACGAGCAGTACTTC. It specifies CASSLPSGLYEQYF. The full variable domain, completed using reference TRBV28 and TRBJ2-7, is DVKVTQSSRYLVKRTGEKVFLECVQDMDHENMFWYRQDPGLGLRLIYFSYDVKMKEKGDIPEGYSVSREKKERFSLILESASTNQTSMYLCASSLPSGLYEQYFGPGTRLTVT.

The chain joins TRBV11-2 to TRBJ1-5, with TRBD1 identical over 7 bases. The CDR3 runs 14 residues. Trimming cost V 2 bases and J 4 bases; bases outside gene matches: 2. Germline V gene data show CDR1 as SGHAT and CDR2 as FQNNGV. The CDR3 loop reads CASSLSGGNQPQHF. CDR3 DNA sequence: TGTGCCAGCAGCTTATCAGGGGGGAATCAGCCCCAGCATTTT.

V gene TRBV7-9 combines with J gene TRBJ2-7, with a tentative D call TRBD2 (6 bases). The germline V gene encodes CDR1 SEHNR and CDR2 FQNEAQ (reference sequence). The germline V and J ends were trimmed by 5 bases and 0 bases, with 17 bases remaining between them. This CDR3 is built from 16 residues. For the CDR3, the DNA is TGTGCCAGCAGCCAACTCCGGGCGGGACCCTCCTACGAGCAGTACTTC. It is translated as CASSQLRAGPSYEQYF.

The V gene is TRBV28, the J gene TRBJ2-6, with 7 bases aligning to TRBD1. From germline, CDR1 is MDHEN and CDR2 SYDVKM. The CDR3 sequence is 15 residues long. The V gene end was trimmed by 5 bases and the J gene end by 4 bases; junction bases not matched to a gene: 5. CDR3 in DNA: TGTGCCAGCAGTAACAGGGGTTCCGGGGCCAACGTCCTGACTTTC. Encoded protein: CASSNRGSGANVLTF.

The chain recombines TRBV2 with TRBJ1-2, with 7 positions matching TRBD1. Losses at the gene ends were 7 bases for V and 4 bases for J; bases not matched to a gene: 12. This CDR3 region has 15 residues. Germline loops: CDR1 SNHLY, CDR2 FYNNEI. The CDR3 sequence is CASTLQGTPSYGYTF. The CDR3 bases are TGTGCCAGCACCTTACAGGGGACGCCTTCCTATGGCTACACCTTC.

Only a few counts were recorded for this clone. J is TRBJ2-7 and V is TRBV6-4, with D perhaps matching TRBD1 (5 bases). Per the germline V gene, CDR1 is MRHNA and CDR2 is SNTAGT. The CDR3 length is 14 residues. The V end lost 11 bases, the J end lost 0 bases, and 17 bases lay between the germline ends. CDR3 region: CAAESDSSSYEQYF. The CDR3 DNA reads TGTGCCGCCGAGTCCGACAGTTCCTCCTACGAGCAGTACTTC.

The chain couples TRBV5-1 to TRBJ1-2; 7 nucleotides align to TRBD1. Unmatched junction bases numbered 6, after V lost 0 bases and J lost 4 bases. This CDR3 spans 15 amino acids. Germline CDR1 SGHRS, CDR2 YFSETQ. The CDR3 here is CASSLGQGLGYGYTF. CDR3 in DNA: TGCGCCAGCAGCTTGGGACAGGGATTGGGCTATGGCTACACCTTC.

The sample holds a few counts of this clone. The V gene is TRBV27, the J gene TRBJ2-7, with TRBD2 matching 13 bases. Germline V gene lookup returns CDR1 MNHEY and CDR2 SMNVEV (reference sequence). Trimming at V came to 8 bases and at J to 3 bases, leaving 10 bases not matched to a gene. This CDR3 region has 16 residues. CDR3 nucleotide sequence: TGTGCCAGCTCCCGGGGACTAGCGGGAATGAGCTACGAGCAGTACTTC. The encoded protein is CASSRGLAGMSYEQYF.

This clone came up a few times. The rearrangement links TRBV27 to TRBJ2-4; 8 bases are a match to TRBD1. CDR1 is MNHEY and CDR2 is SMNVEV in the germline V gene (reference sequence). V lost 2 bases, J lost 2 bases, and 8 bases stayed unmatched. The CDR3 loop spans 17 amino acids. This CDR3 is CASSLRAGGKTKNIQYF. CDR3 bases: TGTGCCAGCAGTTTACGGGCAGGGGGCAAAACCAAAAACATTCAGTACTTC.

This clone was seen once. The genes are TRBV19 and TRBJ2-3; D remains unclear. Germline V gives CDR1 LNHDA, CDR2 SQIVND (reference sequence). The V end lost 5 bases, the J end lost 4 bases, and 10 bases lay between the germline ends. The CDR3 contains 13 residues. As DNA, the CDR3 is TGTGCCAGTAGTTCGAGGCCACCAGATACGCAGTATTTT. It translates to CASSSRPPDTQYF. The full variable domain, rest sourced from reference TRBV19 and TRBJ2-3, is DGGITQSPKYLFRKEGQNVTLSCEQNLNHDAMYWYRQDPGQGLRLIYYSQIVNDFQKGDIAEGYSVSREKKESFPLTVTSAQKNPTAFYLCASSSRPPDTQYFGPGTRLTVL.

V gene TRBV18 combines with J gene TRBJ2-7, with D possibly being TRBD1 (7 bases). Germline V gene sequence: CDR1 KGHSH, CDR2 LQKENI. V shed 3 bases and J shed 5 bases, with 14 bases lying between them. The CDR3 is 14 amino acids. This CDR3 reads CASSPPEGANEQYF. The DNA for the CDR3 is TGTGCCAGCTCACCCCCGGAGGGGGCGAACGAGCAGTACTTC.

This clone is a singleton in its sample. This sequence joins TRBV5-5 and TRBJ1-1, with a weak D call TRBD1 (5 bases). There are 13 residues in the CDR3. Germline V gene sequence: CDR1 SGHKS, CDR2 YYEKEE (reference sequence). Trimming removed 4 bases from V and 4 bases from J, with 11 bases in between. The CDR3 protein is CASSRQGGTEAFF. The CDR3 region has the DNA TGTGCCAGCAGCCGGCAGGGCGGCACTGAAGCTTTCTTT.

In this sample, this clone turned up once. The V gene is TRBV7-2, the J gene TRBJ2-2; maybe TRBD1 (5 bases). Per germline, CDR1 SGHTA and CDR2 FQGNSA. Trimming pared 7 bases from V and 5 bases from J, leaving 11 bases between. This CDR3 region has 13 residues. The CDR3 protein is CASNPGNTGELFF. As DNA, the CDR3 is TGTGCCAGCAACCCAGGGAATACCGGGGAGCTGTTTTTT.

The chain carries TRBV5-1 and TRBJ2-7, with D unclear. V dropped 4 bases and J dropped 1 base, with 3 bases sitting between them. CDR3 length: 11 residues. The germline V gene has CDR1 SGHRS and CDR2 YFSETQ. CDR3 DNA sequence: TGCGCCAGCAGCCCTTCCTACGAGCAGTACTTC. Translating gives CASSPSYEQYF.

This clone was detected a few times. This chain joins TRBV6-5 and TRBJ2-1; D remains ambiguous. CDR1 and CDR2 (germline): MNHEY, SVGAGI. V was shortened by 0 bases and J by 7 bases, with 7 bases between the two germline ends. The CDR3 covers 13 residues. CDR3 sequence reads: CASSYSSSNEQFF. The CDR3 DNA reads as TGTGCCAGCAGTTACTCTAGCTCGAATGAGCAGTTCTTC.

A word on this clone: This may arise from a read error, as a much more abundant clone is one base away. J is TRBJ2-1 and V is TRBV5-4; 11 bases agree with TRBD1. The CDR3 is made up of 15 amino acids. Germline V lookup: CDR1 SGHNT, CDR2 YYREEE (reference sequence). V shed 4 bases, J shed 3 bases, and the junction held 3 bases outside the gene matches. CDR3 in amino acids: CASSDGTGGYNEQFF. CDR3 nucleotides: TGTGCCAGCAGCGACGGGACAGGGGGCTACAATGAGCAGTTCTTC.

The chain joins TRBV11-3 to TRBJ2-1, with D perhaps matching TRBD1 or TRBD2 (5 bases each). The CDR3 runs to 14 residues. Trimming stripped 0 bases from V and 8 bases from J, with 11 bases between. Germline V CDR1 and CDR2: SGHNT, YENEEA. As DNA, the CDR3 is TGTGCCAGCAGCTTAGAAGGGGTCGGGGATGAGCAGTTCTTC. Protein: CASSLEGVGDEQFF.

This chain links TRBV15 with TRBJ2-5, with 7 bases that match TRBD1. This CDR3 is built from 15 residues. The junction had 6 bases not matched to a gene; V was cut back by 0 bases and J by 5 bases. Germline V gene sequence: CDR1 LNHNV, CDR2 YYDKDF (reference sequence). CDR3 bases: TGTGCCACCAGCAGAGATCAGTGGGACAGTGAGACCCAGTACTTC. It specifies CATSRDQWDSETQYF.